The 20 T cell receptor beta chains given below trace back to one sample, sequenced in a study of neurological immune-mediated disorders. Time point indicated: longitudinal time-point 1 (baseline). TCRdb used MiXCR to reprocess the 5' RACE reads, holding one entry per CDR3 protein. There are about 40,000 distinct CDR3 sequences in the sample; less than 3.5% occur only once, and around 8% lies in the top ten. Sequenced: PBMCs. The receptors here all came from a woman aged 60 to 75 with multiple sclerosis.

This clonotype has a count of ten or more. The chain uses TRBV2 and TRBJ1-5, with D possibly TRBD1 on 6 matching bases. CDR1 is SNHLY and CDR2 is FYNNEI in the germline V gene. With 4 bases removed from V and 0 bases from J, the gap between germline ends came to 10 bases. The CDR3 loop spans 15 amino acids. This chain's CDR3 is CASSGQDNSNQPQHF. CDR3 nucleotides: TGTGCCAGCAGTGGACAGGACAATAGCAATCAGCCCCAGCATTTT.

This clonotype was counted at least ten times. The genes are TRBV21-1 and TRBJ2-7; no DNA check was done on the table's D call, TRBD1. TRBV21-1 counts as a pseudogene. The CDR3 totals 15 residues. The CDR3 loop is CASSKRGQVAYEQYF. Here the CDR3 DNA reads TGTGCCAGCAGCAAACGGGGACAGGTGGCCTACGAGCAGTACTTC.

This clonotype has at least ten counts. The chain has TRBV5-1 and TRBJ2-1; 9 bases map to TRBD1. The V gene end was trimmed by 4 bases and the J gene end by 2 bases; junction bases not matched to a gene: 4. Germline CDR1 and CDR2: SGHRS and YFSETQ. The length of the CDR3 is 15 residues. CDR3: CASSAGQGTYNEQFF. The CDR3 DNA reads TGCGCCAGCAGCGCGGGACAGGGCACCTACAATGAGCAGTTCTTC.

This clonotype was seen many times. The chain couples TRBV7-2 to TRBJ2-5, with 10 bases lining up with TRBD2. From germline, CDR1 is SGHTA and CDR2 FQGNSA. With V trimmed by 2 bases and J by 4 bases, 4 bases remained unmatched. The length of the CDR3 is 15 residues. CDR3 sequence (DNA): TGTGCCAGCAGCTTATCAGCGGGGGGGACAGAGACCCAGTACTTC. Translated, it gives CASSLSAGGTETQYF. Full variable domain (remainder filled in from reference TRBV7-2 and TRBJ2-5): GAGVSQSPSNKVTEKGKDVELRCDPISGHTALYWYRQSLGQGLEFLIYFQGNSAPDKSGLPSDRFSAERTGGSVSTLTIQRTQQEDSAVYLCASSLSAGGTETQYFGPGTRLLVL.

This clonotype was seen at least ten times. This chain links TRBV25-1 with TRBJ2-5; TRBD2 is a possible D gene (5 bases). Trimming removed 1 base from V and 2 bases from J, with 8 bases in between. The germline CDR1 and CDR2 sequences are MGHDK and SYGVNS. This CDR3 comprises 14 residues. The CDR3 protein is CASSEWVAQETQYF. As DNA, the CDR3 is TGTGCCAGCAGTGAATGGGTAGCGCAAGAGACCCAGTACTTC.

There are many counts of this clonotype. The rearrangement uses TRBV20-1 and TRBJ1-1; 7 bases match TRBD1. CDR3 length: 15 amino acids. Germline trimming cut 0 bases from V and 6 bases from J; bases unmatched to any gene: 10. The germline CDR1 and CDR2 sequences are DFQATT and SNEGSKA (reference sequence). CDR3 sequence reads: CSARDPPRGISEAFF. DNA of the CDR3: TGCAGTGCTAGAGACCCCCCCAGGGGGATCTCTGAAGCTTTCTTT.

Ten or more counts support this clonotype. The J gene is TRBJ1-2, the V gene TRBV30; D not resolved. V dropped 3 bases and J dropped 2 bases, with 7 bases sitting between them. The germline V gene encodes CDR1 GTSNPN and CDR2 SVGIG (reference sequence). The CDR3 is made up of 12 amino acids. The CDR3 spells CAWRGRNYGYTF. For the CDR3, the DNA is TGTGCCTGGAGAGGCAGAAACTATGGCTACACCTTC.

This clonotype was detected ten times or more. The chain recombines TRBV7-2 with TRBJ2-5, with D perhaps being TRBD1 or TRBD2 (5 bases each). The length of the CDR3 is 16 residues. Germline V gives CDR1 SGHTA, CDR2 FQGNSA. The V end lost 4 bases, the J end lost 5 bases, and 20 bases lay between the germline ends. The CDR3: CASSWDATPPRETQYF. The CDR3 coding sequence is TGTGCCAGCAGCTGGGACGCTACGCCGCCGAGGGAGACCCAGTACTTC.

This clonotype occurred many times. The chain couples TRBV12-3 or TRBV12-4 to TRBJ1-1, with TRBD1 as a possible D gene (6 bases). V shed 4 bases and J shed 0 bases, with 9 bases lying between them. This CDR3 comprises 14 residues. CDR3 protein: CASSSDRVNTEAFF. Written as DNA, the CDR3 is TGTGCCAGCAGTTCGGACAGAGTGAACACTGAAGCTTTCTTT.

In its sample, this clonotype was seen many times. The CDR3 loop reads CSARDRVPGYTF. Written as DNA, the CDR3 is TGCAGTGCTAGGGACAGGGTTCCGGGCTACACCTTC. The chain combines TRBV20-1 with TRBJ1-2; 8 bases agree with TRBD1. V was clipped by 3 bases and J by 8 bases; unmatched bases: 5. This CDR3 is built from 12 residues. Germline V CDR1 and CDR2: DFQATT, SNEGSKA (reference sequence).

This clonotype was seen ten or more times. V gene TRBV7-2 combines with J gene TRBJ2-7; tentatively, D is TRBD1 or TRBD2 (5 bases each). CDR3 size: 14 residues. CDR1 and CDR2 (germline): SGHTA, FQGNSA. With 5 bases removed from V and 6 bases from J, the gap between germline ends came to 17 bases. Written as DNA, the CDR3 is TGTGCCAGCAGCCGGGACCCACTCGAAGGCGAGCAGTACTTC. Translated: CASSRDPLEGEQYF.

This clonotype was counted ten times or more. CDR3 amino acids: CASSYSIGTGDEKLFF. DNA of the CDR3: TGTGCCAGCAGTTACTCTATCGGGACAGGGGATGAAAAACTGTTTTTT. V and J are TRBV6-5 and TRBJ1-4; TRBD1 matches at 10 bases. V shed 0 bases and J 6 bases; nucleotides not matched to a gene: 4. Germline CDR1 and CDR2: MNHEY and SVGAGI. The length of the CDR3 is 16 residues.

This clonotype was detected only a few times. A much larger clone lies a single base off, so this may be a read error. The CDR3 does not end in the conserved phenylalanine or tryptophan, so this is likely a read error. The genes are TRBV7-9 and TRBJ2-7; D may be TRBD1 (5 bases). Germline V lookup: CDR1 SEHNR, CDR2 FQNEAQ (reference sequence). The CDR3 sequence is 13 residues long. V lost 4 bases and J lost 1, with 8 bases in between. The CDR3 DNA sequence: TGTGCCAGCAGCTGGGGCAATTCCTACGAGCAGTACTGC. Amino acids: CASSWGNSYEQYC.

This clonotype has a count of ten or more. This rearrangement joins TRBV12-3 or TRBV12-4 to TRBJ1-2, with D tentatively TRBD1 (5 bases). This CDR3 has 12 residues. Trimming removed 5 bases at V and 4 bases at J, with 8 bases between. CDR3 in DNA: TGTGCCAGCAGTCCTGACAGCTATGGCTACACCTTC. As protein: CASSPDSYGYTF.

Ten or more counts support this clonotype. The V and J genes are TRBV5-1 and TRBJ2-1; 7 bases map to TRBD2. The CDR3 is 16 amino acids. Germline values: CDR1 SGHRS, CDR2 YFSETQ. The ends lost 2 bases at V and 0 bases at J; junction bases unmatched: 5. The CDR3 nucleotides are TGCGCCAGCAGCTTCAGCGGGGCGAGCTCCTACAATGAGCAGTTCTTC. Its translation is CASSFSGASSYNEQFF.

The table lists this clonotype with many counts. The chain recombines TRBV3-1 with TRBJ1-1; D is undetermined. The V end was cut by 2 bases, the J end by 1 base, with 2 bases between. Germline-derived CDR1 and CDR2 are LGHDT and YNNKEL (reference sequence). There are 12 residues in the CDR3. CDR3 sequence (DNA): TGTGCCAGCAGCCAACCGAACACTGAAGCTTTCTTT. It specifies CASSQPNTEAFF.

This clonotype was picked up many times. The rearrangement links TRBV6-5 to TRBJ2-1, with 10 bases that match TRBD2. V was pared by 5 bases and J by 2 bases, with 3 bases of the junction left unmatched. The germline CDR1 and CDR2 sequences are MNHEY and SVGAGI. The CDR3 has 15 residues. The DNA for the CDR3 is TGTGCCAGCAGTCCTAGCGGGGGCCCCTACAATGAGCAGTTCTTC. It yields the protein CASSPSGGPYNEQFF.

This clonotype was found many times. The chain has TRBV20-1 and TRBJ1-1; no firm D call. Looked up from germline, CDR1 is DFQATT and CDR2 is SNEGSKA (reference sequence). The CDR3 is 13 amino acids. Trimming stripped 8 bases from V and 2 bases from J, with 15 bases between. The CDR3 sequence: CSSLGRINTEAFF. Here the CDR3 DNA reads TGCAGTTCCCTAGGACGGATTAACACTGAAGCTTTCTTT.

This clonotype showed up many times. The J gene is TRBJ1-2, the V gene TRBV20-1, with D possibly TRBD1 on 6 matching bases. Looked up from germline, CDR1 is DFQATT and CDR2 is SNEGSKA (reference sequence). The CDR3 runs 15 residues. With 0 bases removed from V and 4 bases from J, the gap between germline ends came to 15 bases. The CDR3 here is CSAREPQGSGYGYTF. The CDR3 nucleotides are TGCAGTGCTAGAGAACCACAGGGCTCAGGCTATGGCTACACCTTC.

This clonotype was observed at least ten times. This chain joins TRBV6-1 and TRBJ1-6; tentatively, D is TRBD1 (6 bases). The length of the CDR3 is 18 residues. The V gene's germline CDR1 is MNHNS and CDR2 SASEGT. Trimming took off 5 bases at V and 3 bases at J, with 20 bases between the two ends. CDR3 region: CASSPREGGEVYNSPLHF. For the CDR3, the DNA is TGTGCCAGCAGTCCCCGGGAGGGGGGCGAGGTCTATAATTCACCCCTCCACTTT.